This TCR beta chain was identified during a study of cytomegalovirus exposure and HLA in healthy donors. Primers: 60 Vbeta forward and 13 Jbeta reverse. In the study's own analysis: Approximately 12 million of the 80 million or so unique TCR beta chains counted in a later analysis were shared. Profiling relied on immunoSEQ multiplex PCR, and the TCRdb table lists in-frame clones only, not all of them. From that table come the V and J calls and clone size; the DNA was used to work out D and trimming. The sample includes 75,000 to 95,000 clones, about four fifths of them seen just once. The source of this sequence is a woman younger than 35 in good health and CMV-seropositive. The sequenced sample consisted of PBMCs.

CDR3 DNA: TGTGCCAGCTTACTAGCGAGTGGAGATACGCAGTATTTT. It specifies CASLLASGDTQYF. This chain joins TRBV28 and TRBJ2-3, with 7 bases lining up with TRBD2. The CDR3 is 13 amino acids. The V segment lost 8 bases and the J segment 5 bases; nucleotides outside the gene matches: 7. Germline lookup yields CDR1 MDHEN and CDR2 SYDVKM.